A selection of T cell receptor beta chains follows, all from one sample in a study of T-cell memory formation after mild COVID-19. TCRdb processed the 5' RACE reads anew with MiXCR; each CDR3 protein has one entry. The sample yields over 450,000 distinct CDR3 sequences, about a fifth seen once. The sample comprised PBMCs or a T cell subset sorted from them (not recorded which). These receptors were taken from an adult woman who had mild COVID-19 (a few samples of this study predate the infection). Cell type and time point are not known. CDR3s include the opening cysteine and the closing phenylalanine or tryptophan. The order of the fields is J gene, V gene, clone size, D gene, CDR3 protein, CDR3 DNA. The D gene is left open where the match is weak. Expanded clones are given a class, and other clones once, few, many or no size at all.

j_gene: TRBJ2-7
v_gene: TRBV6-6
abundance: -
d_gene: TRBD2
CDR3aa: CASSSRGLAGREQYF
CDR3nt: TGTGCCAGCAGTTCTCGGGGACTAGCGGGGCGTGAGCAGTACTTC

j_gene: TRBJ1-4
v_gene: TRBV20-1
abundance: -
d_gene: -
CDR3aa: CSARDMRAMDEKLFF
CDR3nt: TGCAGTGCTAGAGATATGAGGGCAATGGATGAAAAACTGTTTTTT

j_gene: TRBJ1-1
v_gene: TRBV6-5
abundance: -
d_gene: -
CDR3aa: CASSYSDRDTEAFF
CDR3nt: TGTGCCAGCAGTTATTCTGACAGAGACACTGAAGCTTTCTTT

j_gene: TRBJ2-3
v_gene: TRBV29-1
abundance: few
d_gene: -
CDR3aa: CSVRPWIRPSTDTQYF
CDR3nt: TGCAGCGTTCGCCCCTGGATTCGGCCTAGCACAGATACGCAGTATTTT

j_gene: TRBJ2-1
v_gene: TRBV14
abundance: many
d_gene: TRBD2
CDR3aa: CASSLVAGPYNEQFF
CDR3nt: TGTGCCAGCAGCCTGGTAGCGGGCCCCTACAATGAGCAGTTCTTC

j_gene: TRBJ2-3
v_gene: TRBV5-1
abundance: -
d_gene: -
CDR3aa: CASSSGGTWTDTQYF
CDR3nt: TGCGCCAGCAGTTCCGGAGGGACATGGACAGATACGCAGTATTTT

j_gene: TRBJ2-5
v_gene: TRBV7-3
abundance: -
d_gene: TRBD2
CDR3aa: CASSMGLAGEETQYF
CDR3nt: TGTGCCAGCAGCATGGGACTAGCGGGGGAAGAGACCCAGTACTTC

j_gene: TRBJ2-1
v_gene: TRBV4-3
abundance: few
d_gene: -
CDR3aa: CASSLSGASYNEQFF
CDR3nt: TGCGCCAGCAGCTTAAGCGGAGCCTCCTACAATGAGCAGTTCTTC

j_gene: TRBJ2-7
v_gene: TRBV6-5
abundance: once
d_gene: TRBD2
CDR3aa: CASRGGLAGGSYEQYF
CDR3nt: TGTGCCAGCAGGGGGGGACTAGCGGGAGGCTCCTACGAGCAGTACTTC

j_gene: TRBJ2-3
v_gene: TRBV4-2
abundance: -
d_gene: TRBD2
CDR3aa: CASSQDRGSSGVTDTQYF
CDR3nt: TGTGCCAGCAGCCAAGATCGGGGGAGTAGCGGGGTCACAGATACGCAGTATTTT

j_gene: TRBJ2-2
v_gene: TRBV4-3
abundance: few
d_gene: TRBD1
CDR3aa: CASSRGQGINTGELFF
CDR3nt: TGCGCCAGCAGCCGAGGACAGGGAATAAACACCGGGGAGCTGTTTTTT

j_gene: TRBJ1-1
v_gene: TRBV5-1
abundance: -
d_gene: -
CDR3aa: CASSLRRADTEAFF
CDR3nt: TGCGCCAGCAGCTTGCGCAGGGCCGACACTGAAGCTTTCTTT

j_gene: TRBJ2-7
v_gene: TRBV29-1
abundance: -
d_gene: TRBD1
CDR3aa: CSVEDRGPGQGLYEQYF
CDR3nt: TGCAGCGTTGAAGATAGGGGGCCGGGACAGGGACTCTACGAGCAGTACTTC

j_gene: TRBJ1-1
v_gene: TRBV18
abundance: few
d_gene: -
CDR3aa: CASSAGAANIMNTEAFF
CDR3nt: TGTGCCAGCTCAGCAGGCGCCGCCAACATCATGAACACTGAAGCTTTCTTT

j_gene: TRBJ2-7
v_gene: TRBV12-3/TRBV12-4
abundance: few
d_gene: -
CDR3aa: CASSLAGTGEQYF
CDR3nt: TGTGCCAGCAGTTTAGCTGGGACGGGGGAGCAGTACTTC

j_gene: TRBJ1-1
v_gene: TRBV7-2
abundance: -
d_gene: TRBD1
CDR3aa: CASSLVPTGGNTEAFF
CDR3nt: TGTGCCAGCAGCTTAGTCCCGACAGGGGGCAACACTGAAGCTTTCTTT

j_gene: TRBJ2-7
v_gene: TRBV27
abundance: -
d_gene: -
CDR3aa: CASSLGERDEQYF
CDR3nt: TGTGCCAGCAGTTTGGGGGAAAGGGACGAGCAGTACTTC

j_gene: TRBJ2-5
v_gene: TRBV29-1
abundance: few
d_gene: TRBD2
CDR3aa: CSHSGSLQETQYF
CDR3nt: TGCAGCCATAGCGGGTCCCTCCAAGAGACCCAGTACTTC

j_gene: TRBJ2-7
v_gene: TRBV19
abundance: -
d_gene: -
CDR3aa: CASRPEGRLYEQYF
CDR3nt: TGTGCCAGTAGACCCGAAGGGAGGCTCTACGAGCAGTACTTC

j_gene: TRBJ1-5
v_gene: TRBV24-1
abundance: few
d_gene: TRBD1
CDR3aa: CATAQGASQPQHF
CDR3nt: TGTGCCACCGCCCAGGGGGCGAGTCAGCCCCAGCATTTT

j_gene: TRBJ1-2
v_gene: TRBV18
abundance: -
d_gene: -
CDR3aa: CASSPSGEGYGYTF
CDR3nt: TGTGCCAGCTCACCGTCAGGGGAGGGCTATGGCTACACCTTC

j_gene: TRBJ1-3
v_gene: TRBV7-6
abundance: few
d_gene: TRBD1
CDR3aa: CASSLGTGVGNTIYF
CDR3nt: TGTGCCAGCAGCTTGGGGACAGGGGTTGGAAACACCATATATTTT

j_gene: TRBJ2-1
v_gene: TRBV3-1
abundance: -
d_gene: -
CDR3aa: CASSQLPGDNEQFF
CDR3nt: TGTGCCAGCAGCCAACTGCCCGGGGACAATGAGCAGTTCTTC

j_gene: TRBJ2-5
v_gene: TRBV7-9
abundance: -
d_gene: TRBD2
CDR3aa: CASRLGRTSGVQETQYF
CDR3nt: TGTGCCAGCAGACTCGGTCGTACTAGCGGAGTTCAAGAGACCCAGTACTTC

j_gene: TRBJ2-1
v_gene: TRBV23-1
abundance: -
d_gene: TRBD2
CDR3aa: CASSQKSPSGRAYVDEQFF
CDR3nt: TGCGCCAGCAGTCAAAAATCCCCTAGCGGGAGGGCTTATGTCGATGAGCAGTTCTTC

j_gene: TRBJ2-1
v_gene: TRBV7-6
abundance: -
d_gene: -
CDR3aa: CASTQGRGWRNEQFF
CDR3nt: TGTGCCAGCACCCAAGGGCGGGGTTGGAGGAATGAGCAGTTCTTC